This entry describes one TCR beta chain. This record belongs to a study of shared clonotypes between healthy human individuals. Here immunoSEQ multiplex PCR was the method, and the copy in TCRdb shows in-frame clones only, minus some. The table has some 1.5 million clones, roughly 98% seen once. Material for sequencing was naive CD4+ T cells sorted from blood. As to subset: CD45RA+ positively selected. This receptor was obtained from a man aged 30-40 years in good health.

For the CDR3, the DNA is TGCGCCAGCAGCCAAGGTTCCTTGACCTTCTATGGCTACACCTTC. Translated, it gives CASSQGSLTFYGYTF. V and J are TRBV4-3 and TRBJ1-2, with D uncertain. Germline V CDR1 and CDR2: LGHNA, YSLEER. V lost 1 base and J lost 4, with 13 bases in between. The CDR3 contains 15 residues.